A single sample is the source of the 8 T cell receptor beta chains below, sequenced in a study of blood T cell repertoires in COVID-19 (dated by TCRdb to 2019 to 2021). Library preparation used the immunoSEQ multiplex PCR assay. TCRdb mirrors the immuneACCESS table, restricted to in-frame sequences. Some clones are absent from its copies; in checked studies, under half trace to an unresolved V gene, and the reason for the others is unknown. For this sample the table gives some 170,000 clones, of which about four fifths were detected only once. The ten largest account for roughly 9.6% of the sample. The sequenced material came from peripheral blood. The receptors were gathered from a man in his sixties with active or convalescent COVID-19.

The rearrangement uses TRBV2 and TRBJ2-7, with 11 nucleotides matching TRBD1. The CDR3 has 16 amino acids. V shed 8 bases and J 5 bases; nucleotides not matched to a gene: 14. In germline, CDR1 is SNHLY, CDR2 FYNNEI. For the CDR3, the DNA is TGTGCCAGCCGCTCCCCGGGACAGGGGGGCCTCGACGAGCAGTACTTC. Protein sequence: CASRSPGQGGLDEQYF. Full variable domain (outside the CDR3, taken from reference TRBV2 and TRBJ2-7): EPEVTQTPSHQVTQMGQEVILRCVPISNHLYFYWYRQILGQKVEFLVSFYNNEISEKSEIFDDQFSVERPDGSNFTLKIRSTKLEDSAMYFCASRSPGQGGLDEQYFGPGTRLTVT.

The chain links TRBV6-4 to TRBJ1-2, with a tentative D call TRBD1 (5 bases). The V end was cut by 6 bases, the J end by 8 bases, with 16 bases between. Germline assignment: CDR1 MRHNA and CDR2 SNTAGT. This CDR3 has 13 residues. CDR3 sequence: CASSSSGDRGYTF. The CDR3 DNA follows: TGTGCCAGCAGCAGCTCGGGGGACCGCGGCTACACCTTC.

The chain couples TRBV6-1 to TRBJ2-3; 7 nucleotides line up with TRBD1. There are 15 residues in the CDR3. Germline V gene data show CDR1 as MNHNS and CDR2 as SASEGT. The J segment lost 6 bases and the V segment lost 2 bases, leaving 8 bases of the junction unmatched. Here the CDR3 reads CASSEWNRGGDTQYF. CDR3 sequence (DNA): TGTGCCAGCAGTGAATGGAACAGGGGCGGGGATACGCAGTATTTT.

The chain joins TRBV7-2 to TRBJ2-1; tentatively, D is TRBD2 (5 bases). The CDR3 runs 15 residues. From germline, CDR1 is SGHTA and CDR2 FQGNSA. The ends were cut back, 5 bases at V and 3 bases at J, with 14 bases in the middle. The CDR3 reads CASSSGAGNYNEQFF. The CDR3 coding sequence is TGTGCCAGCAGCAGTGGTGCGGGCAACTACAATGAGCAGTTCTTC.

The chain is built from TRBV27 and TRBJ1-1, with no clear D. This CDR3 has 14 amino acids. V gave up 1 base and J gave up 6 bases, with 12 bases separating them. Looked up from germline, CDR1 is MNHEY and CDR2 is SMNVEV (reference sequence). This CDR3 reads CASSLLGGPAEAFF. CDR3 DNA sequence: TGTGCCAGCAGTTTATTGGGTGGGCCAGCTGAAGCTTTCTTT.

This chain links TRBV4-1 with TRBJ1-2; 7 positions agree with TRBD1. Germline CDR1 is MGHRA and CDR2 is YSYEKL. This CDR3 comprises 13 residues. Trimming at V came to 6 bases and at J to 6 bases, leaving 7 bases not matched to a gene. The chain's CDR3 is CASRDRRKDGYTF. The CDR3, as DNA: TGCGCCAGCAGGGACAGGCGAAAGGATGGCTACACCTTC.

V gene TRBV11-2 combines with J gene TRBJ2-3, with D maybe TRBD2 (6 bases). The CDR3 consists of 18 residues. Deletions cut 2 bases from V and 2 bases from J, with 20 bases between. Per the germline V gene, CDR1 is SGHAT and CDR2 is FQNNGV. The CDR3 bases are TGTGCCAGCAGCTTACGTTCGGAGGGAACCCTTGTCACAGATACGCAGTATTTT. Its translation is CASSLRSEGTLVTDTQYF.

This clone was observed once. The chain couples TRBV11-2 to TRBJ2-3; TRBD1 matches at 7 bases. Germline V gene sequence: CDR1 SGHAT, CDR2 FQNNGV. There are 14 residues in the CDR3. Unmatched junction bases numbered 6, after V lost 5 bases and J lost 4 bases. The CDR3 DNA reads TGTGCCAGCAGCGCACAGGGGATTGCAGATACGCAGTATTTT. The encoded protein is CASSAQGIADTQYF.